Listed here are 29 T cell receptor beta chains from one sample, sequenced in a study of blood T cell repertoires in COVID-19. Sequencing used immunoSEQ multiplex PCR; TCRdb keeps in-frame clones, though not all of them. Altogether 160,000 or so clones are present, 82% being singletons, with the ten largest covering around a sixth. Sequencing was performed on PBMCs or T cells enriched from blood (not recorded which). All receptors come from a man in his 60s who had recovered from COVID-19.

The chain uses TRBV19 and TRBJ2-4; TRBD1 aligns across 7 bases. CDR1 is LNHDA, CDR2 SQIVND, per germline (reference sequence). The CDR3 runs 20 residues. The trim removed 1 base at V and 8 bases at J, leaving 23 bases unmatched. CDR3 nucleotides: TGTGCCAGTAGTATAGTTTATTCGACAGGGCTTTCTATTTATACGGACATTCAGTACTTC. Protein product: CASSIVYSTGLSIYTDIQYF. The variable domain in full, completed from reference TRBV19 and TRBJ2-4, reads DGGITQSPKYLFRKEGQNVTLSCEQNLNHDAMYWYRQDPGQGLRLIYYSQIVNDFQKGDIAEGYSVSREKKESFPLTVTSAQKNPTAFYLCASSIVYSTGLSIYTDIQYFGAGTRLSVL.

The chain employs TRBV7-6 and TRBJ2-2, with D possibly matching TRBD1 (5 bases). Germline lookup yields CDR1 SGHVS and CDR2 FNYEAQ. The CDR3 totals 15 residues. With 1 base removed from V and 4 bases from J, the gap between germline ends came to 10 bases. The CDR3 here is CASSLVLGATGELFF. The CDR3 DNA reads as TGTGCCAGCAGCTTAGTTCTAGGGGCCACCGGGGAGCTGTTTTTT.

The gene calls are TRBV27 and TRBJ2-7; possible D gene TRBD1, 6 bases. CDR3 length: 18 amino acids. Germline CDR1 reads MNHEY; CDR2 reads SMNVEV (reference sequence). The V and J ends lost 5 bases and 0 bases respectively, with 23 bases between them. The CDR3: CASSLTGTLNPRSYEQYF. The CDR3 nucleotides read TGTGCCAGCAGTCTTACCGGGACACTTAACCCTCGCTCCTACGAGCAGTACTTC.

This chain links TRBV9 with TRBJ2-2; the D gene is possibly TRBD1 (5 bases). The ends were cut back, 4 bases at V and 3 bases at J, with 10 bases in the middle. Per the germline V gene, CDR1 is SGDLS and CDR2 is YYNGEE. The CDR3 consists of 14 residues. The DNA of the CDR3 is TGTGCCAGCAGCCCTGGCAGGGACACCGGGGAGCTGTTTTTT. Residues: CASSPGRDTGELFF.

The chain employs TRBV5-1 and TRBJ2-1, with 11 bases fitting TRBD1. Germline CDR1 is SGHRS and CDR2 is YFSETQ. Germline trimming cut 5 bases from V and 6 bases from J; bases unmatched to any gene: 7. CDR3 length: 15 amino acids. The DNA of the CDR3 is TGCGCCAGCAGAGATGGGACAGGGGGGCGCAATGAGCAGTTCTTC. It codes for CASRDGTGGRNEQFF.

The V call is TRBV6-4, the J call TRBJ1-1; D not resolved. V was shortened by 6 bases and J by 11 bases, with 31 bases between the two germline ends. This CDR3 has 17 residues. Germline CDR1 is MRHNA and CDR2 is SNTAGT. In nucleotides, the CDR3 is TGTGCCAGCAGGCTGTCCCACAAGTCGTGTAGACTCGTATTCGCTTTCTTT. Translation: CASRLSHKSCRLVFAFF.

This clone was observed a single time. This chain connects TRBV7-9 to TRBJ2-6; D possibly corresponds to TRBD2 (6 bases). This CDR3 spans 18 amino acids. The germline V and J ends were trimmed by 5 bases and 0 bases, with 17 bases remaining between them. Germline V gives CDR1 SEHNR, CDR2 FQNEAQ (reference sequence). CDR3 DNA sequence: TGTGCCAGCAGCAACCTGGCGGGGCTAAACTCTGGGGCCAACGTCCTGACTTTC. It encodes CASSNLAGLNSGANVLTF.

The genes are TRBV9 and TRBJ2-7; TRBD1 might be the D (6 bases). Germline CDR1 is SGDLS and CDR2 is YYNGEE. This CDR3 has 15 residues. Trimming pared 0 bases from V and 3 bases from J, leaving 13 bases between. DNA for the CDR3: TGTGCCAGCAGCGTAGATCTTGCACAGGGCTACGAGCAGTACTTC. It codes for CASSVDLAQGYEQYF.

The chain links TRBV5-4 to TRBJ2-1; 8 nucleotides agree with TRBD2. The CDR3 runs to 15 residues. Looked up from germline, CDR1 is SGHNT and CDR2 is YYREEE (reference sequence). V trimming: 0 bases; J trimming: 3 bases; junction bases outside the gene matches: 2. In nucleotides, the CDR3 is TGTGCCAGCAGCTTGGAGCTAGCGGGCTACAATGAGCAGTTCTTC. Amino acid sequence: CASSLELAGYNEQFF.

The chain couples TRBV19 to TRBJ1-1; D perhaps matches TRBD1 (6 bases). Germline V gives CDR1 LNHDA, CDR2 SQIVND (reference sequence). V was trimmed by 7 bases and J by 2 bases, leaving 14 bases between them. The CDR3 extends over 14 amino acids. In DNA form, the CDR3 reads TGTGCCAGTAACCCACAGGGAACAAACACTGAAGCTTTCTTT. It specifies CASNPQGTNTEAFF.

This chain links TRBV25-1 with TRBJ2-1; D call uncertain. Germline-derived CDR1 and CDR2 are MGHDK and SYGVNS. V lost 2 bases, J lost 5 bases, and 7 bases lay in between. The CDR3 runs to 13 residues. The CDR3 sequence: CASSEQVHNEQFF. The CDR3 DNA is TGTGCCAGCAGTGAACAGGTCCACAATGAGCAGTTCTTC.

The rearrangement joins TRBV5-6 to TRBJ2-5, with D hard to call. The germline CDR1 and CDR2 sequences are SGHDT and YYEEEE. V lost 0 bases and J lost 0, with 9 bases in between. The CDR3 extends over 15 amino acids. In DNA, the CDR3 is TGTGCCAGCAGCTTGGGATCTGAGTACCAAGAGACCCAGTACTTC. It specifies CASSLGSEYQETQYF. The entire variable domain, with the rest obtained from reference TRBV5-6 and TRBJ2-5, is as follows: DAGVTQSPTHLIKTRGQQVTLRCSPKSGHDTVSWYQQALGQGPQFIFQYYEEEERQRGNFPDRFSGHQFPNYSSELNVNALLLGDSALYLCASSLGSEYQETQYFGPGTRLLVL.

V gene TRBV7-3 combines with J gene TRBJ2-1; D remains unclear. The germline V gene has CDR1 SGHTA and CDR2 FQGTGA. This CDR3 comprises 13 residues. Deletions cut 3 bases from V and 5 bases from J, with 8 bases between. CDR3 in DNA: TGTGCCAGCAGCTTTGGCCAGGACAATGAGCAGTTCTTC. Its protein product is CASSFGQDNEQFF.

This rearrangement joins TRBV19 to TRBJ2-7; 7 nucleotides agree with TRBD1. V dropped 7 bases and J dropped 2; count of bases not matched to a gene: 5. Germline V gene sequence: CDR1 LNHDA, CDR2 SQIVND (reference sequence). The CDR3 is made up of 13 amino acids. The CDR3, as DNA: TGTGCCAGTACTAAGACAGGGACCTACGAGCAGTACTTC. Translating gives CASTKTGTYEQYF. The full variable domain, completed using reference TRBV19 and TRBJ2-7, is DGGITQSPKYLFRKEGQNVTLSCEQNLNHDAMYWYRQDPGQGLRLIYYSQIVNDFQKGDIAEGYSVSREKKESFPLTVTSAQKNPTAFYLCASTKTGTYEQYFGPGTRLTVT.

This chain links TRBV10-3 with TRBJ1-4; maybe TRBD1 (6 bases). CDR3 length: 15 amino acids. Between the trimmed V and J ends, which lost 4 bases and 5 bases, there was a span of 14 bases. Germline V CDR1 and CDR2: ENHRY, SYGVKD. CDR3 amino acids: CAISAQGEVNEKLFF. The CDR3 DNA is TGTGCCATCAGTGCACAGGGCGAAGTAAATGAAAAACTGTTTTTT.

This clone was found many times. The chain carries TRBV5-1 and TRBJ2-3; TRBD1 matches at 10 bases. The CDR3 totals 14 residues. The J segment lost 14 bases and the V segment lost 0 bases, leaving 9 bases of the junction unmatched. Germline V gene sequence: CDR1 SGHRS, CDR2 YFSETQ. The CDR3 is CASSLAGGTGVGYF. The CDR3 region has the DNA TGCGCCAGCAGCTTGGCCGGTGGGACAGGGGTAGGGTATTTT.

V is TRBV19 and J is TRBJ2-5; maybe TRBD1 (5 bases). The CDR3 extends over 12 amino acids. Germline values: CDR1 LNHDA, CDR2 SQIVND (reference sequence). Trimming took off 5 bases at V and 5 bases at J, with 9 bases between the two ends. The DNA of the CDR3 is TGTGCCAGTAGTCTCAGGGCGGAGACCCAGTACTTC. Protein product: CASSLRAETQYF.

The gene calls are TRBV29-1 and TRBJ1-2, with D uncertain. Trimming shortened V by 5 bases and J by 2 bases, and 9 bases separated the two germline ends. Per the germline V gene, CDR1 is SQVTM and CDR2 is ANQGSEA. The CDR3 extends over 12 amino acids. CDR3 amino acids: CSVSDLNYGYTF. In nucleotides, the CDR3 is TGCAGCGTTTCCGACTTAAACTATGGCTACACCTTC.

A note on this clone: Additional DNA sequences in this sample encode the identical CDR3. The CDR3 loop reads CASSRTGNEKLFF. The DNA of the CDR3 is TGTGCCAGCAGTCGGACAGGGAATGAAAAACTGTTTTTT. The J gene is TRBJ1-4, the V gene TRBV12-3 or TRBV12-4; the match to TRBD1 covers 8 bases. Trimming at V came to 5 bases and at J to 5 bases, leaving 1 base not matched to a gene. This CDR3 region has 13 residues.

This CDR3 reads CASSSGQGGYEQYF. The CDR3 DNA reads as TGTGCCAGCTCATCCGGACAGGGAGGCTACGAGCAGTACTTC. The chain recombines TRBV18 with TRBJ2-7; 8 bases are a match to TRBD1. Germline-derived CDR1 and CDR2 are KGHSH and LQKENI. CDR3 length: 14 amino acids. After removal of 5 bases from V and 3 bases from J, the junction contained 6 bases not matched to a gene.

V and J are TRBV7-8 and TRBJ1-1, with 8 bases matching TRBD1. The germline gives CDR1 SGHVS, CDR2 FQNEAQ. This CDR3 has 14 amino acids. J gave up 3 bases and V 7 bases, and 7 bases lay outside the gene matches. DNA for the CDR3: TGTGCCAGCATCGACAGGGGCGGGGACACTGAAGCTTTCTTT. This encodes CASIDRGGDTEAFF.

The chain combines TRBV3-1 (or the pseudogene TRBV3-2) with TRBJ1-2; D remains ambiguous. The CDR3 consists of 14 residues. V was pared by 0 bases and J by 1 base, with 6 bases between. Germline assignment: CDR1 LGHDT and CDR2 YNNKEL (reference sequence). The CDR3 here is CASSQDLGNYGYTF. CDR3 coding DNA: TGTGCCAGCAGCCAAGATCTCGGTAACTATGGCTACACCTTC.

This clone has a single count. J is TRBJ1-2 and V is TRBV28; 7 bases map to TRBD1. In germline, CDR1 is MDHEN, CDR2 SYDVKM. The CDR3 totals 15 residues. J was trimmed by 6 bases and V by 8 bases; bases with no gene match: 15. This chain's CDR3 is CASGEKGGLVNGYTF. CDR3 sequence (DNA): TGTGCCAGCGGGGAAAAAGGGGGCCTCGTTAATGGCTACACCTTC.

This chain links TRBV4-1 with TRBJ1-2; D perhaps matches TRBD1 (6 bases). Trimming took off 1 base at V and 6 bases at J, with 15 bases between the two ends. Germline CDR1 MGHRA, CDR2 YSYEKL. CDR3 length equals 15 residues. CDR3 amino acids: CASSQAQGQSHGYTF. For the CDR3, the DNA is TGCGCCAGCAGCCAAGCCCAAGGACAGAGCCATGGCTACACCTTC.

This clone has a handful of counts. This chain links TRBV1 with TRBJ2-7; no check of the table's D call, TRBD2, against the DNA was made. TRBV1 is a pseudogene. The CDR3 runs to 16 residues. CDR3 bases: TGCACCAGCAGCCATCATAGCAGGACTAGTCACCACGAGCAGTACTTC. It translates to CTSSHHSRTSHHEQYF.

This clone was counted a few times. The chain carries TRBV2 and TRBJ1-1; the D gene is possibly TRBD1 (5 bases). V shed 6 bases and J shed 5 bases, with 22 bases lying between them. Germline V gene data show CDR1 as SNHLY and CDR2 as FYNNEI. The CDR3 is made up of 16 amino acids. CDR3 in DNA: TGTGCCAGCAGCCAGATGGGTCAGGGATGGTGGACTGAAGCTTTCTTT. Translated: CASSQMGQGWWTEAFF.

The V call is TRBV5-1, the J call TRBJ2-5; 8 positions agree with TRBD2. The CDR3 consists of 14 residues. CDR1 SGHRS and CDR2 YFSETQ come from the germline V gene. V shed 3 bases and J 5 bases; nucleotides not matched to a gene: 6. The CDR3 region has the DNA TGCGCCAGCAGCTCGACTAGCGCGCGGGAGACCCAGTACTTC. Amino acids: CASSSTSARETQYF. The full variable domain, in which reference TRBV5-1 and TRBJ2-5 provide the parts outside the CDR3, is KAGVTQTPRYLIKTRGQQVTLSCSPISGHRSVSWYQQTPGQGLQFLFEYFSETQRNKGNFPGRFSGRQFSNSRSEMNVSTLELGDSALYLCASSSTSARETQYFGPGTRLLVL.

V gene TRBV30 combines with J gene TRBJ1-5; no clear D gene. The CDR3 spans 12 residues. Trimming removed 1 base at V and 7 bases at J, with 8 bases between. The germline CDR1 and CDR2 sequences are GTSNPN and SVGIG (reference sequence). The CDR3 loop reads CAWSGGNQPQHF. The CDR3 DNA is TGTGCCTGGAGTGGAGGGAACCAGCCCCAGCATTTT.

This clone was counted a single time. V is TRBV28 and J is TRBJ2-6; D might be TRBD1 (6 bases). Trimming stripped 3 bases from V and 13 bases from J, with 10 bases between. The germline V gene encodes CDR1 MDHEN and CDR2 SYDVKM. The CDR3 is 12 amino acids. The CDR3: CASSFQGFVLTF. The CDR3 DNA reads TGTGCCAGCAGTTTCCAGGGGTTTGTCCTGACTTTC.